Here is one TCR beta chain with its context. This entry belongs to a study of human T cells and chemical hapten exposure. The library tagged each cDNA molecule with unique molecular identifiers. Via MiXCR, TCRdb re-called the RACE reads, giving one row per CDR3 protein. The sample lists over 45,000 distinct CDR3 sequences, 9.3% occurring once. From germline, CDR1 is SGDLS and CDR2 YYNGEE. The CDR3 spans 14 residues. V lost 3 bases to trimming and J lost 7 bases, with 11 bases between them. Indicated time point: patch test 1, 2 weeks after DPC sensitization. The treatment was: therapeutic diphenylcyclopropenone sensitization with weekly scalp DPC.

The material was whole blood, obtained in connection with sensitization to the hapten diphenylcyclopropenone (DPC). The rearrangement uses TRBV9 and TRBJ1-6, with D possibly TRBD1 on 6 matching bases. The origin of this receptor is a woman in her 40s with alopecia areata. Some clones in this sample may be carry-over from other donors' samples. In nucleotides, the CDR3 is TGTGCCAGCAGCGCCGGGACACTCAATTCACCCCTCCACTTT. This gives the protein CASSAGTLNSPLHF.